Each of the 10 T cell receptor beta chains below was sequenced from the same sample in a study of shared clonotypes between healthy human individuals. The data were produced by immunoSEQ multiplex PCR, yet TCRdb's version contains in-frame clones alone and is incomplete. Of fewer than 1.8 million clones listed, approximately 98.5% are singletons. Sequenced material: naive CD4+ T cells sorted from blood. The subset is: CD45RA+ positively selected. The receptors shown here come from a man aged 30 to 45 in good health.

Concerning this clone: The sample holds other DNA sequences that translate to the same CDR3. The chain couples TRBV11-3 to TRBJ2-3, with 8 bases lining up with TRBD2. CDR1 is SGHNT, CDR2 YENEEA, per germline. V dropped 5 bases and J dropped 0; count of bases not matched to a gene: 1. This CDR3 region has 14 residues. The CDR3 DNA reads as TGTGCCAGCAGCACTAGCGGTAGCACAGATACGCAGTATTTT. Protein: CASSTSGSTDTQYF.

The CDR3 reads CASSWRASVMETQYF. The DNA of the CDR3 is TGTGCCAGCAGCTGGAGGGCCTCCGTAATGGAGACCCAGTACTTC. The chain uses TRBV27 and TRBJ2-5; tentative D call: TRBD2 (6 bases). This CDR3 has 15 residues. Between the trimmed V and J ends, which lost 6 bases and 5 bases, there was a span of 19 bases. Per germline, CDR1 MNHEY and CDR2 SMNVEV (reference sequence).

The chain recombines TRBV2 with TRBJ2-1; D is unresolved. V was clipped by 7 bases and J by 0 bases, with 10 bases between them. The CDR3 has 14 residues. Germline V gene data show CDR1 as SNHLY and CDR2 as FYNNEI. The CDR3 sequence is CASNTPRSYNEQFF. CDR3 sequence (DNA): TGTGCCAGCAACACCCCTCGCTCCTACAATGAGCAGTTCTTC.

The gene calls are TRBV5-1 and TRBJ2-7, with 9 bases fitting TRBD1. Germline lookup yields CDR1 SGHRS and CDR2 YFSETQ. The CDR3 loop spans 15 amino acids. The junction had 13 bases not matched to a gene; V was cut back by 7 bases and J by 5 bases. The CDR3 sequence is CASRSQGQGLDEQYF. CDR3 nucleotides: TGCGCCAGCCGCTCCCAGGGACAGGGCTTGGACGAGCAGTACTTC.

Here the CDR3 reads CASGLPGALYNEQFF. In DNA form, the CDR3 reads TGTGCCAGCGGACTCCCGGGGGCACTTTACAATGAGCAGTTCTTC. The chain uses TRBV28 and TRBJ2-1, with D tentatively TRBD1 or TRBD2 (6 bases each). The germline CDR1 and CDR2 sequences are MDHEN and SYDVKM. V was cut by 8 bases and J by 4 bases, with 18 bases left in between. The CDR3 sequence is 15 residues long.

The gene calls are TRBV19 and TRBJ2-2; 9 bases match TRBD2. V lost 3 bases to trimming and J lost 4 bases; unmatched junction nucleotides: 6. Germline-derived CDR1 and CDR2 are LNHDA and SQIVND (reference sequence). The CDR3 is made up of 16 amino acids. The CDR3 here is CASSIGLAGRTGELFF. The CDR3 coding sequence is TGTGCCAGTAGTATCGGGCTAGCGGGACGCACCGGGGAGCTGTTTTTT.

The V gene is TRBV7-9, the J gene TRBJ2-3, with D unclear. The CDR3 spans 14 residues. Germline-derived CDR1 and CDR2 are SEHNR and FQNEAQ (reference sequence). Deletions cut 2 bases from V and 6 bases from J, with 12 bases between. CDR3 residues: CASSLQSQSDTQYF. DNA of the CDR3: TGTGCCAGCAGCTTACAATCCCAGTCCGATACGCAGTATTTT.

J is TRBJ2-7 and V is TRBV4-3; 8 bases fit TRBD1. The CDR3 has 13 amino acids. Germline assignment: CDR1 LGHNA and CDR2 YSLEER. J lost 2 bases, V lost 8 bases, and 5 bases had no gene match. CDR3 protein: CASARDRTYEQYF. Written as DNA, the CDR3 is TGCGCCAGCGCCCGGGACAGGACCTACGAGCAGTACTTC.

J is TRBJ2-1 and V is TRBV9; no clear D. Germline assignment: CDR1 SGDLS and CDR2 YYNGEE. Trimming cost V 3 bases and J 0 bases, with 16 bases left between them. The CDR3 loop spans 17 amino acids. CDR3 in amino acids: CASSDQAVPSSYNEQFF. CDR3 DNA: TGTGCCAGCAGCGACCAGGCCGTTCCTAGCTCCTACAATGAGCAGTTCTTC.

This chain joins TRBV5-1 and TRBJ1-1; no clear D. Germline values: CDR1 SGHRS, CDR2 YFSETQ. The CDR3 loop spans 15 amino acids. Trimming shortened V by 0 bases and J by 8 bases, and 17 bases separated the two germline ends. The CDR3, as DNA: TGCGCCAGCAGCTTGGAGATACGGGCAGGCTCGGAAGCTTTCTTT. Residues: CASSLEIRAGSEAFF. The full variable domain, in which reference TRBV5-1 and TRBJ1-1 provide the parts outside the CDR3, is KAGVTQTPRYLIKTRGQQVTLSCSPISGHRSVSWYQQTPGQGLQFLFEYFSETQRNKGNFPGRFSGRQFSNSRSEMNVSTLELGDSALYLCASSLEIRAGSEAFFGQGTRLTVV.